The 18 T cell receptor beta chains presented below share a single source sample, sequenced in a study of blood T cells in healthy people across ages. A J-beta primer mix and a sample-barcoded 5' primer were used in a second PCR of roughly 7 to 12 cycles. One entry per CDR3 protein, called by TCRdb with MiXCR from the 5' RACE reads. Of about 800,000 distinct CDR3 sequences in the sample, more than 20% were seen once. Another study also made use of these data, one on T cells of mothers and their children.

Input material: blood. The receptors shown here come from a boy younger than 18 in good health.

This sequence joins TRBV9 and TRBJ1-6; the match to TRBD1 covers 11 bases. Trimming cost V 3 bases and J 7 bases; bases outside gene matches: 6. Germline V lookup: CDR1 SGDLS, CDR2 YYNGEE. CDR3 length: 16 residues. For the CDR3, the DNA is TGTGCCAGCAGCGCCTTAGGGACAGGGGGAAATTCACCCCTCCACTTT. Its protein product is CASSALGTGGNSPLHF.

This clonotype was detected a few times. The genes are TRBV28 and TRBJ2-7; TRBD2 aligns across 7 bases. Germline V lookup: CDR1 MDHEN, CDR2 SYDVKM. This CDR3 has 14 residues. V shed 2 bases, J shed 2 bases, and the junction held 3 bases outside the gene matches. This CDR3 reads CASSLLAEAYEQYF. The CDR3 DNA follows: TGTGCCAGCAGTTTACTAGCGGAAGCCTACGAGCAGTACTTC.

The chain couples TRBV28 to TRBJ2-5, with TRBD2 matching 9 bases. The J call may be wrong; the DNA end is better matched by TRBJ2-7. Germline V gene data show CDR1 as MDHEN and CDR2 as SYDVKM. This CDR3 has 16 amino acids. The CDR3 reads CASSLPREGGSYEQYF. CDR3 DNA: TGTGCCAGCAGCTTACCGCGGGAGGGGGGGTCGTACGAGCAGTACTTC.

The chain uses TRBV28 and TRBJ2-5; D possibly corresponds to TRBD1 (6 bases). The DNA end is a closer match to TRBJ2-7, so the J assignment may be wrong. The CDR3 is 15 amino acids. In germline, CDR1 is MDHEN, CDR2 SYDVKM. Written as DNA, the CDR3 is TGTGCCAGCAGTTCGCCCCGGGACACCTACTACGAGCAGTACTTC. Protein sequence: CASSSPRDTYYEQYF.

V usage is TRBV12-3 or TRBV12-4 and J usage is TRBJ2-7; the match to TRBD2 covers 8 bases. V lost 4 bases, J lost 6 bases, and 8 bases stayed unmatched. The CDR3 spans 14 residues. The CDR3 region has the DNA TGTGCCAGCAGTTCCTTAGGACTAGCTGGCGAGCAGTACTTC. Translating gives CASSSLGLAGEQYF.

CDR3 residues: CASSQVLGNQPQHF. The CDR3, as DNA: TGTGCCAGCAGCCAAGTCCTGGGCAATCAGCCCCAGCATTTT. The chain has TRBV4-2 and TRBJ1-5, with D unclear. Germline V gene lookup returns CDR1 LGHNA and CDR2 YNFKEQ. The CDR3 covers 14 residues. V was clipped by 1 base and J by 2 bases, with 6 bases between them.

This clonotype was seen more than once but under ten times. The V and J genes are TRBV6-2 or TRBV6-3 and TRBJ2-7; 7 bases match TRBD1. The CDR3 is made up of 15 amino acids. CDR1 is MNHEY, CDR2 SVGEGT, per germline. The ends lost 0 bases at V and 2 bases at J; junction bases unmatched: 4. CDR3 sequence (DNA): TGTGCCAGCAGTTACTCGACAGGGTTGCCCTACGAGCAGTACTTC. Translating gives CASSYSTGLPYEQYF.

This chain joins TRBV27 and TRBJ2-7; D assignment may be TRBD1 or TRBD2 (5 bases each). Trimming left V 5 bases short and J 9 bases short, with 20 bases between. Germline V gene sequence: CDR1 MNHEY, CDR2 SMNVEV (reference sequence). The CDR3 covers 14 residues. Here the CDR3 DNA reads TGTGCCAGCAGTCTAAACCGGGACCAGGAGGTGCAGTACTTC. It yields the protein CASSLNRDQEVQYF.

V usage is TRBV20-1 and J usage is TRBJ1-4; TRBD1 is a possible D gene (5 bases). The ends were cut back, 6 bases at V and 4 bases at J, with 18 bases in the middle. The CDR3 length is 15 residues. Germline CDR1 is DFQATT and CDR2 is SNEGSKA (reference sequence). DNA for the CDR3: TGCAGTGCCAGCGCCTCCGGGGGGATTAATGAAAAACTGTTTTTT. It encodes CSASASGGINEKLFF.

This clonotype came up a few times. The chain is built from TRBV20-1 and TRBJ2-5; D may be TRBD1 (5 bases). Germline assignment: CDR1 DFQATT and CDR2 SNEGSKA (reference sequence). The CDR3 is 11 residues long. V shed 5 bases and J shed 12 bases, with 16 bases lying between them. The CDR3 region has the DNA TGCAGTGCTCCTCAAGGGGTTGTGAAGTACTTC. Amino acid sequence: CSAPQGVVKYF.

J is TRBJ1-3 and V is TRBV20-1, with TRBD1 matching 11 bases. There are 13 residues in the CDR3. The germline V gene encodes CDR1 DFQATT and CDR2 SNEGSKA (reference sequence). J was trimmed by 9 bases and V by 6 bases; bases with no gene match: 7. CDR3: CSATGTGGVTIYF. For the CDR3, the DNA is TGCAGTGCCACCGGGACAGGGGGAGTCACCATATATTTT.

This clonotype was seen a handful of times. The gene calls are TRBV7-9 and TRBJ2-5; the match to TRBD2 covers 14 bases. Unmatched junction bases numbered 9, after V lost 5 bases and J lost 4 bases. The germline CDR1 and CDR2 sequences are SEHNR and FQNEAQ (reference sequence). The CDR3 loop spans 17 amino acids. The CDR3 reads CASSPTSGGARPETQYF. Here the CDR3 DNA reads TGTGCCAGCAGCCCGACTAGCGGGGGGGCCCGTCCAGAGACCCAGTACTTC.

In this sample, this clonotype turned up a few times. J is TRBJ1-4 and V is TRBV7-9; no clear D gene. Trimming removed 7 bases from V and 4 bases from J, with 7 bases in between. CDR1 and CDR2 from the germline V gene are SEHNR and FQNEAQ (reference sequence). The CDR3 has 12 residues. CDR3 in DNA: TGTGCCAGCAAGCGGGATAATGAAAAACTGTTTTTT. It specifies CASKRDNEKLFF.

The chain uses TRBV12-3 or TRBV12-4 and TRBJ2-5, with D perhaps TRBD1 or TRBD2 (6 bases each). Trimming stripped 3 bases from V and 1 base from J, with 12 bases between. The CDR3 consists of 15 residues. DNA of the CDR3: TGTGCCAGCAGTTTTAGGGGGGTTGCCCAAGAGACCCAGTACTTC. As protein: CASSFRGVAQETQYF.

This clonotype was found a few times. The rearrangement joins TRBV5-6 to TRBJ2-4; D perhaps matches TRBD2 (5 bases). The V gene lost 1 base and the J gene lost 0 bases, with 14 bases spanning the gap. This CDR3 is built from 17 residues. CDR1 SGHDT and CDR2 YYEEEE come from the germline V gene. CDR3 DNA sequence: TGTGCCAGCAGCTTGTCACCCGGGGAGACAGCCAAAAACATTCAGTACTTC. It specifies CASSLSPGETAKNIQYF.

This sequence joins TRBV12-3 or TRBV12-4 and TRBJ2-3, with 9 bases identical to TRBD2. The CDR3 is made up of 14 amino acids. The trim removed 6 bases at V and 1 base at J, leaving 2 bases unmatched. CDR3 sequence: CASRGTSRTDTQYF. CDR3 in DNA: TGTGCCAGCAGGGGGACTAGCCGCACAGATACGCAGTATTTT.

This clonotype appeared a few times. An end of the junction differs from the germline gene, which may be a read error. J is TRBJ2-7 and V is TRBV24-1; D is undetermined. The length of the CDR3 is 12 residues. Germline V gives CDR1 KGHDR, CDR2 SFDVKD. CDR3 in amino acids: CATSDHESPPHF. The DNA of the CDR3 is TGTGCCACCAGTGACCACGAATCACCACCCCACTTC.

This clonotype was counted between two and nine times. The chain is built from TRBV12-3 or TRBV12-4 and TRBJ1-4; 8 nucleotides agree with TRBD1. CDR3 size: 17 residues. The ends lost 7 bases at V and 3 bases at J; junction bases unmatched: 13. This CDR3 is CASMPDRGGGANEKLFF. The CDR3 bases are TGTGCCAGCATGCCTGACAGGGGAGGAGGAGCTAATGAAAAACTGTTTTTT.